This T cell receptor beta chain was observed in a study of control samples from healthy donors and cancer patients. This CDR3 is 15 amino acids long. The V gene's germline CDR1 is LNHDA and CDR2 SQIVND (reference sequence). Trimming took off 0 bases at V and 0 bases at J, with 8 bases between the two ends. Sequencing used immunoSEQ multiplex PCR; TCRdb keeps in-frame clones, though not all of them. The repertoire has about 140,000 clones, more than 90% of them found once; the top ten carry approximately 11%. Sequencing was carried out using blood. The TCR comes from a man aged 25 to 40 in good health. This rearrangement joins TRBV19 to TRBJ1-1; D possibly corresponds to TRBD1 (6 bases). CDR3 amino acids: CASSIEGGLNTEAFF. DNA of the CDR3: TGTGCCAGTAGTATAGAAGGGGGTCTGAACACTGAAGCTTTCTTT.